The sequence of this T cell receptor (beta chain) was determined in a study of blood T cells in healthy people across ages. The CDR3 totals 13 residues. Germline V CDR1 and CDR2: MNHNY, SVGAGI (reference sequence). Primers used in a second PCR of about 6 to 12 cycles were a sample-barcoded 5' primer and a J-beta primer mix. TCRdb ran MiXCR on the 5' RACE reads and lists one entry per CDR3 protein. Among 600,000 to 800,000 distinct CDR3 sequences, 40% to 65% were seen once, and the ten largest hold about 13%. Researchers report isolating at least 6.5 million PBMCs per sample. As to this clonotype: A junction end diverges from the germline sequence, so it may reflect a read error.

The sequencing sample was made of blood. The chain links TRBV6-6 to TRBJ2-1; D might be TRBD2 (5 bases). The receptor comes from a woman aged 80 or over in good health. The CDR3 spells CAGRPTGGNEQFF. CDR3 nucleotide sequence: TGTGCCGGCAGACCCACCGGCGGGAATGAGCAGTTCTTC.